These 5 T cell receptor beta chains were sequenced from one sample in a study of cytomegalovirus exposure and HLA in healthy donors. Amplification used 60 Vbeta primers and 13 Jbeta primers. Sequenced by immunoSEQ multiplex PCR; TCRdb stores in-frame clones only, minus some. The sample has tens of thousands of clones; 76% are singletons. The material sequenced was PBMCs. Every receptor here comes from a male donor in good health and CMV-seronegative.

The chain has TRBV6-1 and TRBJ1-5; TRBD1 is a possible D gene (5 bases). Looked up from germline, CDR1 is MNHNS and CDR2 is SASEGT. CDR3 length: 13 residues. Trimming left V 9 bases short and J 2 bases short, with 11 bases between. Written as DNA, the CDR3 is TGTGCCAGTAAGACAGAGGGCAATCAGCCCCAGCATTTT. This sequence encodes CASKTEGNQPQHF.

This chain connects TRBV6-6 to TRBJ2-5; 11 bases are a match to TRBD2. TRBJ2-7 matches the DNA end more closely, so the J call is doubtful. The germline gives CDR1 MNHNY, CDR2 SVGAGI (reference sequence). CDR3 length: 15 residues. The CDR3 nucleotides read TGTGCCAGCAGTTCTACTAGCGGGAGCTCCTACGAGCAGTACTTC. Translating it yields CASSSTSGSSYEQYF.

The CDR3: CASSRSTGPNNYGYTF. DNA of the CDR3: TGTGCCAGCAGCAGGAGTACAGGGCCGAATAACTATGGCTACACCTTC. V gene TRBV5-6 combines with J gene TRBJ1-2, with D perhaps TRBD1 (6 bases). Germline assignment: CDR1 SGHDT and CDR2 YYEEEE. V lost 4 bases and J 1 base, leaving 17 bases between the germline ends. The CDR3 has 16 amino acids.

The rearrangement links TRBV7-9 to TRBJ1-6, with TRBD1 matching 7 bases. This CDR3 region has 15 residues. From germline, CDR1 is SEHNR and CDR2 FQNEAQ (reference sequence). Trimming at V came to 5 bases and at J to 7 bases, leaving 8 bases not matched to a gene. The CDR3 DNA is TGTGCCAGCAGCCCCCAGGGGGAGAAAAATTCACCCCTCCACTTT. Its translation: CASSPQGEKNSPLHF.

The V and J genes are TRBV7-2 and TRBJ1-5; 7 bases are shared with TRBD1. Germline V lookup: CDR1 SGHTA, CDR2 FQGNSA. The CDR3 is made up of 15 amino acids. The V gene end was trimmed by 7 bases and the J gene end by 4 bases; junction bases not matched to a gene: 10. The CDR3 is CASTYSGTANQPQHF. In nucleotides, the CDR3 is TGTGCCAGCACTTATTCCGGGACAGCTAATCAGCCCCAGCATTTT.